These 28 T cell receptor beta chains were sequenced from one sample in a study of cytomegalovirus exposure and HLA in healthy donors. The PCR employed 60 Vbeta primers together with 13 Jbeta primers. TCRdb keeps only in-frame clones here, not all; method: immunoSEQ multiplex PCR. The sample carries about 260,000 clones, approximately 84% recorded once. The sequencing input was PBMCs. Every receptor here comes from a woman in her forties in good health and CMV-seropositive.

The chain carries TRBV28 and TRBJ1-2; perhaps TRBD1 as D (5 bases). This CDR3 is 15 amino acids long. Trimming shortened V by 7 bases and J by 0 bases, and 15 bases separated the two germline ends. Germline V lookup: CDR1 MDHEN, CDR2 SYDVKM. The DNA for the CDR3 is TGTGCCAGCACCCCGGGGGGGACCTCTAACTATGGCTACACCTTC. Translating gives CASTPGGTSNYGYTF.

This chain connects TRBV7-9 to TRBJ1-1, with D unresolved. CDR1 and CDR2 from the germline V gene are SEHNR and FQNEAQ (reference sequence). CDR3 size: 14 residues. V gave up 3 bases and J gave up 1 base, with 9 bases separating them. CDR3: CASSFGDPNTEAFF. CDR3 nucleotide sequence: TGTGCCAGCAGCTTTGGAGACCCGAACACTGAAGCTTTCTTT.

This chain connects TRBV28 to TRBJ2-1; D might be TRBD2 (6 bases). Trimming stripped 3 bases from V and 11 bases from J, with 14 bases between. The CDR3 sequence is 13 residues long. The V gene's germline CDR1 is MDHEN and CDR2 SYDVKM. The CDR3 region has the DNA TGTGCCAGCAGTTTGCAGCCCACTAGCCAGCAGTTCTTC. It encodes CASSLQPTSQQFF. The full variable domain, with the rest looked up from reference TRBV28 and TRBJ2-1, is DVKVTQSSRYLVKRTGEKVFLECVQDMDHENMFWYRQDPGLGLRLIYFSYDVKMKEKGDIPEGYSVSREKKERFSLILESASTNQTSMYLCASSLQPTSQQFFGPGTRLTVL.

The gene calls are TRBV7-9 and TRBJ2-5, with a tentative D call TRBD1 (5 bases). This CDR3 region has 13 residues. Trimming pared 5 bases from V and 7 bases from J, leaving 14 bases between. CDR1 is SEHNR and CDR2 is FQNEAQ in the germline V gene (reference sequence). The CDR3 protein is CASSPRVEGTQYF. In DNA form, the CDR3 reads TGTGCCAGCAGCCCCAGGGTCGAAGGGACCCAGTACTTC.

The gene calls are TRBV19 and TRBJ1-1; TRBD1 aligns across 8 bases. Per germline, CDR1 LNHDA and CDR2 SQIVND (reference sequence). The CDR3 is 15 residues long. J lost 5 bases, V lost 2 bases, and 7 bases had no gene match. DNA of the CDR3: TGTGCCAGTAGTATAAGTCAGGGGGCGCGAACTGAAGCTTTCTTT. Protein product: CASSISQGARTEAFF.

This clone has only one observation. The rearrangement joins TRBV2 to TRBJ2-3; 15 bases map to TRBD2. V lost 5 bases and J lost 0; bases outside the gene matches: 12. CDR3 length: 20 residues. The V gene's germline CDR1 is SNHLY and CDR2 FYNNEI. The CDR3 DNA sequence: TGTGCCAGCAGTCCCAGTGGGTCTGGGACTAGCGGGAGGAGCACAGATACGCAGTATTTT. It is translated as CASSPSGSGTSGRSTDTQYF. The full variable domain, rest sourced from reference TRBV2 and TRBJ2-3, is EPEVTQTPSHQVTQMGQEVILRCVPISNHLYFYWYRQILGQKVEFLVSFYNNEISEKSEIFDDQFSVERPDGSNFTLKIRSTKLEDSAMYFCASSPSGSGTSGRSTDTQYFGPGTRLTVL.

The gene calls are TRBV29-1 and TRBJ1-5; no clear D. V lost 6 bases and J 2 bases, leaving 26 bases between the germline ends. CDR1 and CDR2 from the germline V gene are SQVTM and ANQGSEA. The length of the CDR3 is 18 residues. CDR3 sequence (DNA): TGCAGCGTGGATAAATCGGTCCGGGAAGCATCGGGCAATCAGCCCCAGCATTTT. Translation: CSVDKSVREASGNQPQHF.

This clone was picked up one time. This chain links TRBV29-1 with TRBJ2-5, with D maybe TRBD2 (6 bases). Germline V gene sequence: CDR1 SQVTM, CDR2 ANQGSEA. The CDR3 consists of 13 residues. The ends were cut back, 2 bases at V and 1 base at J, with 8 bases in the middle. The CDR3 region has the DNA TGCAGCGTTGAACGGGACTTCCAAGAGACCCAGTACTTC. Translation: CSVERDFQETQYF.

A note on this clone: The identical CDR3 is also encoded by other nucleotide sequences in the sample. V usage is TRBV5-1 and J usage is TRBJ1-1; D is unclear. The germline V gene encodes CDR1 SGHRS and CDR2 YFSETQ. Between the trimmed V and J ends, which lost 0 bases and 1 base, there was a span of 4 bases. The CDR3 spans 13 residues. CDR3 in DNA: TGCGCCAGCAGCTTGGGAGGGAACACTGAAGCTTTCTTT. Its translation: CASSLGGNTEAFF. Supplemented by reference TRBV5-1 and TRBJ1-1, the full variable domain reads KAGVTQTPRYLIKTRGQQVTLSCSPISGHRSVSWYQQTPGQGLQFLFEYFSETQRNKGNFPGRFSGRQFSNSRSEMNVSTLELGDSALYLCASSLGGNTEAFFGQGTRLTVV.

Points on this clone: Other DNA sequences in this specimen translate into the identical CDR3. V gene TRBV19 combines with J gene TRBJ2-7, with D unclear. From germline, CDR1 is LNHDA and CDR2 SQIVND (reference sequence). CDR3 length: 13 amino acids. Trimming took off 0 bases at V and 0 bases at J, with 3 bases between the two ends. This CDR3 reads CASSIDSSYEQYF. The CDR3 DNA follows: TGTGCCAGTAGTATAGACTCCTCCTACGAGCAGTACTTC.

The V call is TRBV6-6, the J call TRBJ2-3; 7 bases map to TRBD2. Germline loops: CDR1 MNHNY, CDR2 SVGAGI (reference sequence). V lost 1 base to trimming and J lost 6 bases; unmatched junction nucleotides: 10. There are 16 residues in the CDR3. The CDR3 region is CASSYFISGERDTQYF. The DNA for the CDR3 is TGTGCCAGCAGTTACTTCATAAGCGGGGAGCGGGATACGCAGTATTTT.

There are a few counts of this clone. CDR3 amino acids: CASSYGTRGTGELFF. In nucleotides, the CDR3 is TGTGCCAGCAGTTACGGGACAAGGGGCACCGGGGAGCTGTTTTTT. V usage is TRBV6-5 and J usage is TRBJ2-2, with D possibly being TRBD1 (6 bases). The CDR3 spans 15 residues. Germline V CDR1 and CDR2: MNHEY, SVGAGI. V was trimmed by 2 bases and J by 4 bases, leaving 11 bases between them.

The chain recombines TRBV9 with TRBJ1-6; D remains unclear. Trimming removed 0 bases from V and 16 bases from J, with 20 bases in between. The CDR3 contains 15 residues. Germline CDR1 is SGDLS and CDR2 is YYNGEE. In nucleotides, the CDR3 is TGTGCCAGCAGCGTAGACACAGCCGCCATTACTCCTCTCCACTTT. As protein: CASSVDTAAITPLHF.

The chain uses TRBV25-1 and TRBJ2-2, with 8 bases fitting TRBD2. V shed 2 bases and J 4 bases; nucleotides not matched to a gene: 6. The length of the CDR3 is 16 residues. Germline CDR1 MGHDK, CDR2 SYGVNS. CDR3 loop: CASSERGGLGTGELFF. The CDR3 coding sequence is TGTGCCAGCAGTGAACGGGGGGGGCTCGGCACCGGGGAGCTGTTTTTT.

The V and J genes are TRBV15 and TRBJ2-5; a possible D gene is TRBD2 (6 bases). The J call may be incorrect, as the DNA end agrees better with TRBJ2-7. Germline V lookup: CDR1 LNHNV, CDR2 YYDKDF (reference sequence). The CDR3 extends over 15 amino acids. DNA for the CDR3: TGTGCCACCAGCAGAGATGGAGGGCCGCTGGCCGAGCAGTACTTC. Amino acid sequence: CATSRDGGPLAEQYF.

V and J are TRBV11-3 and TRBJ1-3; weak D call: TRBD1 (5 bases). In germline, CDR1 is SGHNT, CDR2 YENEEA. The CDR3 is 16 residues long. V was clipped by 0 bases and J by 3 bases, with 12 bases between them. CDR3 residues: CASSLDRQPLGNTIYF. CDR3 DNA sequence: TGTGCCAGCAGCTTAGATCGACAGCCCCTTGGAAACACCATATATTTT.

The chain employs TRBV19 and TRBJ2-7; tentative D call: TRBD1 (6 bases). V gave up 7 bases and J gave up 2 bases, with 15 bases separating them. The CDR3 runs to 14 residues. Germline values: CDR1 LNHDA, CDR2 SQIVND (reference sequence). The CDR3 coding sequence is TGTGCCAGTAACCCGACAGGTATTCCCTACGAGCAGTACTTC. It specifies CASNPTGIPYEQYF. The variable domain in full, with the rest retrieved from reference TRBV19 and TRBJ2-7, is DGGITQSPKYLFRKEGQNVTLSCEQNLNHDAMYWYRQDPGQGLRLIYYSQIVNDFQKGDIAEGYSVSREKKESFPLTVTSAQKNPTAFYLCASNPTGIPYEQYFGPGTRLTVT.

This chain uses TRBV4-3 with TRBJ2-7; no clear D gene. The germline V gene has CDR1 LGHNA and CDR2 YSLEER. The CDR3 totals 15 residues. The V end lost 0 bases, the J end lost 0 bases, and 9 bases lay between the germline ends. The CDR3 reads CASSQETGNSYEQYF. The CDR3 DNA reads TGCGCCAGCAGCCAAGAGACGGGTAACTCCTACGAGCAGTACTTC.

The chain uses TRBV7-3 and TRBJ2-3; 15 nucleotides match TRBD2. This CDR3 spans 19 amino acids. Germline-derived CDR1 and CDR2 are SGHTA and FQGTGA. The V segment lost 0 bases and the J segment 0 bases; nucleotides outside the gene matches: 4. As DNA, the CDR3 is TGTGCCAGCAGCTTAACGGGACTAGCGGGAGGTTCTAGCACAGATACGCAGTATTTT. It translates to CASSLTGLAGGSSTDTQYF. The whole variable domain, remainder taken from reference TRBV7-3 and TRBJ2-3, is GAGVSQTPSNKVTEKGKYVELRCDPISGHTALYWYRQSLGQGPEFLIYFQGTGAADDSGLPNDRFFAVRPEGSVSTLKIQRTERGDSAVYLCASSLTGLAGGSSTDTQYFGPGTRLTVL.

The table lists this clone with a few counts. V and J are TRBV4-3 and TRBJ2-1, with D possibly TRBD1 on 6 matching bases. Trimming stripped 5 bases from V and 2 bases from J, with 7 bases between. This CDR3 has 13 amino acids. CDR1 and CDR2 (germline): LGHNA, YSLEER. CDR3 DNA: TGCGCCAGCAGCAAGGGGGCCTACAATGAGCAGTTCTTC. Amino acids: CASSKGAYNEQFF.

The gene calls are TRBV27 and TRBJ1-3; D remains ambiguous. The CDR3 extends over 13 amino acids. V lost 8 bases, J lost 2 bases, and 10 bases lay in between. Germline V CDR1 and CDR2: MNHEY, SMNVEV (reference sequence). CDR3 coding DNA: TGTGCCAGCCGGCGCGAGGCTGGAAACACCATATATTTT. It encodes CASRREAGNTIYF.

The chain recombines TRBV6-4 with TRBJ1-2; 7 bases agree with TRBD1. Germline V gene sequence: CDR1 MRHNA, CDR2 SNTAGT. V lost 3 bases, J lost 8 bases, and 9 bases stayed unmatched. The CDR3 is 14 amino acids. The CDR3: CASSEVAGGPGYTF. The CDR3 DNA follows: TGTGCCAGCAGTGAAGTGGCAGGGGGTCCGGGCTACACCTTC.

The chain employs TRBV13 and TRBJ2-7; tentative D call: TRBD2 (6 bases). The CDR3 spans 12 residues. V gave up 4 bases and J gave up 5 bases, with 9 bases separating them. CDR1 is PRHDT, CDR2 FYEKMQ, per germline (reference sequence). The CDR3 DNA sequence: TGTGCCAGCAGCTATGGGAGGCACGAGCAGTACTTC. Protein sequence: CASSYGRHEQYF.

The chain's CDR3 is CASSPPRGTSGGYEQYF. CDR3 sequence (DNA): TGTGCCAGCAGCCCCCCCCGGGGGACTAGCGGGGGCTACGAGCAGTACTTC. The gene calls are TRBV7-2 and TRBJ2-7; the match to TRBD2 covers 14 bases. The V gene's germline CDR1 is SGHTA and CDR2 FQGNSA. Trimming took 5 bases from V and 3 from J; bases not matched to a gene: 9. This CDR3 spans 17 amino acids.

The genes are TRBV6-6 and TRBJ2-7; 9 positions match TRBD1. This CDR3 has 14 residues. V lost 4 bases, J lost 6 bases, and 7 bases stayed unmatched. CDR1 and CDR2 from the germline V gene are MNHNY and SVGAGI (reference sequence). This CDR3 is CASSWGTGRVEQYF. CDR3 in DNA: TGTGCCAGCAGTTGGGGGACAGGGAGGGTCGAGCAGTACTTC.

The chain joins TRBV4-3 to TRBJ2-1; 7 nucleotides agree with TRBD2. CDR1 and CDR2 from the germline V gene are LGHNA and YSLEER. The CDR3 extends over 15 amino acids. J was trimmed by 3 bases and V by 6 bases; bases with no gene match: 8. DNA of the CDR3: TGCGCCAGCAGTAACCCTGCTAGCGGCTACAATGAGCAGTTCTTC. Protein product: CASSNPASGYNEQFF.

As for this clone: The same CDR3 also results from other DNA sequences found in this sample. The gene calls are TRBV27 and TRBJ1-2; 8 bases agree with TRBD1. This CDR3 contains 13 residues. The ends lost 3 bases at V and 5 bases at J; junction bases unmatched: 2. Germline CDR1 is MNHEY and CDR2 is SMNVEV (reference sequence). CDR3 amino acids: CASSFDRGYGYTF. The CDR3 coding sequence is TGTGCCAGCAGTTTCGACAGGGGATATGGCTACACCTTC.

In this sample, this clone turned up once. The V gene is TRBV19, the J gene TRBJ2-3, with D possibly matching TRBD2 (5 bases). The CDR3 loop spans 13 amino acids. Trimming removed 3 bases at V and 3 bases at J, with 7 bases between. The germline gives CDR1 LNHDA, CDR2 SQIVND (reference sequence). The CDR3 spells CASSMGATDTQYF. The CDR3 DNA reads TGTGCCAGTAGTATGGGAGCAACAGATACGCAGTATTTT.